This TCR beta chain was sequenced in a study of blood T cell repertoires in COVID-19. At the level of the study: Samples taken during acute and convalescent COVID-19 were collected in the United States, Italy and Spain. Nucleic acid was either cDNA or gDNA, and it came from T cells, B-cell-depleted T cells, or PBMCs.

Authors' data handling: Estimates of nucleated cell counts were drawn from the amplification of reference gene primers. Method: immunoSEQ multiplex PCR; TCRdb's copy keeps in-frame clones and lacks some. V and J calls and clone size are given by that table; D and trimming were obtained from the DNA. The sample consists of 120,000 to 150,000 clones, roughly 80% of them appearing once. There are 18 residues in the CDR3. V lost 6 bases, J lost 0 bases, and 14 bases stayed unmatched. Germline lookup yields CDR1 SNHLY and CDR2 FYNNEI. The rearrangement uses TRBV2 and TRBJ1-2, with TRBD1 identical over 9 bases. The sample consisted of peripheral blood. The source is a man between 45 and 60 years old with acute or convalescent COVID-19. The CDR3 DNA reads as TGTGCCAGCAGCCAAACCTCCGGGACAGGGCTAACTAACTATGGCTACACCTTC. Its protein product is CASSQTSGTGLTNYGYTF. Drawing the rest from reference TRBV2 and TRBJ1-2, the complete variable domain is EPEVTQTPSHQVTQMGQEVILRCVPISNHLYFYWYRQILGQKVEFLVSFYNNEISEKSEIFDDQFSVERPDGSNFTLKIRSTKLEDSAMYFCASSQTSGTGLTNYGYTFGSGTRLTVV.